One and the same sample provided the 31 T cell receptor beta chains below, sequenced in a study of blood T cell repertoires in COVID-19. Clones were read by immunoSEQ multiplex PCR, and TCRdb kept only the in-frame ones, dropping some. Among 150,000 to 200,000 clones listed, approximately 88% were seen once. Input material: peripheral blood. Receptors originate from a woman aged 80 or over with active or convalescent COVID-19.

The genes are TRBV7-2 and TRBJ1-3, with a possible D match to TRBD1 (6 bases). The CDR3 length is 15 residues. V shed 2 bases and J shed 4 bases, with 12 bases lying between them. Per germline, CDR1 SGHTA and CDR2 FQGNSA. CDR3 residues: CASSLRGGGGNTIYF. CDR3 nucleotide sequence: TGTGCCAGCAGCTTAAGAGGGGGGGGAGGAAACACCATATATTTT.

In the case of this clone: This CDR3 is also generated by other DNA sequences in the sample. This rearrangement joins TRBV18 to TRBJ2-5, with TRBD1 matching 9 bases. The CDR3 totals 15 residues. Trimming cost V 3 bases and J 2 bases; bases outside gene matches: 4. Germline-derived CDR1 and CDR2 are KGHSH and LQKENI. The CDR3 DNA reads TGTGCCAGCTCACCCGGGACAGGGCTTCAAGAGACCCAGTACTTC. Translation: CASSPGTGLQETQYF.

The chain combines TRBV7-9 with TRBJ1-3; a possible D gene is TRBD1 (6 bases). Germline CDR1 and CDR2: SEHNR and FQNEAQ (reference sequence). The CDR3 sequence is 16 residues long. Trimming left V 5 bases short and J 4 bases short, with 18 bases between. The CDR3 region is CASSPQLTGSGNTIYF. In nucleotides, the CDR3 is TGTGCCAGCAGCCCCCAACTTACAGGGTCCGGAAACACCATATATTTT.

A remark on this clone: One junction end disagrees with the germline gene, perhaps due to a read error. The gene calls are TRBV7-7 and TRBJ1-1, with a possible D match to TRBD1 (5 bases). CDR1 SSHAT and CDR2 FNYEAQ come from the germline V gene (reference sequence). The CDR3 is 14 amino acids. In DNA, the CDR3 is TGTGCTAGCACCCCGGGGGGGGGACTAACTGAAGCTTTCTTT. Its translation is CASTPGGGLTEAFF.

This chain connects TRBV5-1 to TRBJ1-1, with TRBD1 matching over 12 bases. Germline trimming cut 0 bases from V and 11 bases from J; bases unmatched to any gene: 5. The CDR3 length is 14 residues. Germline CDR1 SGHRS, CDR2 YFSETQ. This CDR3 reads CASSLVLGQGAAFF. The DNA for the CDR3 is TGCGCCAGCAGCTTGGTCTTGGGACAGGGGGCGGCTTTCTTT.

The genes are TRBV2 and TRBJ2-1; perhaps TRBD2 as D (7 bases). The germline CDR1 and CDR2 sequences are SNHLY and FYNNEI. V was trimmed by 5 bases and J by 5 bases, leaving 13 bases between them. There are 14 residues in the CDR3. The CDR3 protein is CASSKRGGDNEQFF. The CDR3 bases are TGTGCCAGCAGTAAAAGAGGGGGGGACAATGAGCAGTTCTTC.

The chain carries TRBV7-2 and TRBJ1-1; weak D call: TRBD1 (5 bases). Germline CDR1 reads SGHTA; CDR2 reads FQGNSA. V lost 1 base, J lost 2 bases, and 11 bases lay in between. The CDR3 spans 15 residues. The CDR3 sequence: CASSLDGGSNTEAFF. The CDR3 DNA reads TGTGCCAGCAGCTTAGATGGGGGGTCAAACACTGAAGCTTTCTTT.

The chain uses TRBV18 and TRBJ1-1, with TRBD1 as a possible D gene (5 bases). Deletions cut 4 bases from V and 1 base from J, with 10 bases between. CDR1 KGHSH and CDR2 LQKENI come from the germline V gene. CDR3 length: 14 residues. The CDR3 DNA is TGTGCCAGCTCACTATTTGGACAGAACACTGAAGCTTTCTTT. It is translated as CASSLFGQNTEAFF.

The rearrangement uses TRBV5-5 and TRBJ1-2; TRBD1 might be the D (5 bases). CDR1 and CDR2 (germline): SGHKS, YYEKEE (reference sequence). CDR3 size: 15 residues. The V end lost 4 bases, the J end lost 0 bases, and 13 bases lay between the germline ends. In DNA form, the CDR3 reads TGTGCCAGCAGCGGCGGGGGTTCAGCTAACTATGGCTACACCTTC. This translates into CASSGGGSANYGYTF.

This chain uses TRBV19 with TRBJ1-4, with a weak D call TRBD1 (6 bases). The CDR3 extends over 14 amino acids. Looked up from germline, CDR1 is LNHDA and CDR2 is SQIVND (reference sequence). V was trimmed by 5 bases and J by 4 bases, leaving 11 bases between them. The DNA for the CDR3 is TGTGCCAGTAGTTCGACAGGCCTTAATGAAAAACTGTTTTTT. Amino acids: CASSSTGLNEKLFF.

This rearrangement joins TRBV7-2 to TRBJ1-1; D remains unclear. V was pared by 0 bases and J by 1 base, with 9 bases between. Germline CDR1 is SGHTA and CDR2 is FQGNSA. This CDR3 comprises 15 residues. CDR3 coding DNA: TGTGCCAGCAGCTTAGCTCAGGCCTGGAACACTGAAGCTTTCTTT. The encoded protein is CASSLAQAWNTEAFF.

This chain connects TRBV2 to TRBJ1-2; D is possibly TRBD1 (5 bases). This CDR3 comprises 13 residues. From germline, CDR1 is SNHLY and CDR2 FYNNEI. The germline V and J ends were trimmed by 4 bases and 7 bases, with 13 bases remaining between them. The CDR3 region is CASSVRAQGGYTF. CDR3 in DNA: TGTGCCAGCAGTGTTCGGGCCCAGGGTGGCTACACCTTC.

This chain joins TRBV5-4 and TRBJ1-4; 8 bases are a match to TRBD1. Germline CDR1 is SGHNT and CDR2 is YYREEE (reference sequence). CDR3 length: 17 amino acids. The V gene end was trimmed by 4 bases and the J gene end by 0 bases; junction bases not matched to a gene: 8. CDR3: CASSPGQGSATNEKLFF. The CDR3, as DNA: TGTGCCAGCAGCCCTGGACAGGGTTCCGCAACTAATGAAAAACTGTTTTTT.

The genes are TRBV5-1 and TRBJ1-1, with D unresolved. Trimming took off 4 bases at V and 1 base at J, with 5 bases between the two ends. Germline CDR1 reads SGHRS; CDR2 reads YFSETQ. The CDR3 has 12 residues. CDR3 in DNA: TGCGCCAGCAGCGGTAGGAACACTGAAGCTTTCTTT. Its protein product is CASSGRNTEAFF.

The V call is TRBV29-1, the J call TRBJ2-3; the match to TRBD2 covers 11 bases. The CDR3 totals 13 residues. Per the germline V gene, CDR1 is SQVTM and CDR2 is ANQGSEA. CDR3 sequence (DNA): TGCGCATCTAGCGGGGGGTTTGGAGATACGCAGTATTTT. It is translated as CASSGGFGDTQYF.

This clone showed up just a few times. The chain recombines TRBV24-1 with TRBJ2-3, with a possible D match to TRBD1 (6 bases). There are 14 residues in the CDR3. V shed 4 bases and J shed 6 bases, with 13 bases lying between them. From germline, CDR1 is KGHDR and CDR2 SFDVKD. The CDR3 DNA follows: TGTGCCACCAGTGACCACGGACAGTCGGATACGCAGTATTTT. It translates to CATSDHGQSDTQYF.

The chain's CDR3 is CASSSGLGRWETQYF. DNA for the CDR3: TGTGCCAGCAGCTCCGGACTAGGAAGGTGGGAGACCCAGTACTTC. The rearrangement joins TRBV11-2 to TRBJ2-5, with 7 positions matching TRBD2. J gave up 5 bases and V 4 bases, and 10 bases lay outside the gene matches. Germline loops: CDR1 SGHAT, CDR2 FQNNGV. The length of the CDR3 is 15 residues.

The table lists this clone with a count of one. The rearrangement links TRBV24-1 to TRBJ2-1, with TRBD1 matching over 9 bases. After removal of 4 bases from V and 15 bases from J, the junction contained 12 bases not matched to a gene. CDR1 and CDR2 (germline): KGHDR, SFDVKD. The CDR3 extends over 14 amino acids. The CDR3 reads CATSDSGTGPRAFF. For the CDR3, the DNA is TGTGCCACCAGTGACTCCGGGACAGGGCCCAGAGCGTTCTTC.

The V call is TRBV4-1, the J call TRBJ1-2, with 8 bases lining up with TRBD1. This CDR3 comprises 15 residues. The germline CDR1 and CDR2 sequences are MGHRA and YSYEKL. J gave up 4 bases and V 1 base, and 5 bases lay outside the gene matches. The CDR3 bases are TGCGCCAGCAGCCAAGGTATCACAGGGGGCTATGGCTACACCTTC. Protein product: CASSQGITGGYGYTF.

This chain uses TRBV7-5 with TRBJ2-4; the D segment call TRBD1 is taken from the table without a DNA check. TRBV7-5 is an annotated pseudogene. The CDR3 runs 12 residues. The CDR3 nucleotides are TGTGCCAGAAGCCTCAGGGGGAACATTCAGTACTTC. Residues: CARSLRGNIQYF.

This clone has a single count. The J gene is TRBJ1-2, the V gene TRBV10-3; D uncertain. The CDR3 spans 14 residues. Per germline, CDR1 ENHRY and CDR2 SYGVKD. The germline V and J ends were trimmed by 5 bases and 4 bases, with 14 bases remaining between them. The DNA of the CDR3 is TGTGCCATCAGTCCCCGCGTGGGGAGCTATGGCTACACCTTC. Its protein product is CAISPRVGSYGYTF.

The CDR3 protein is CASSIGGAQISEAFF. The CDR3 DNA reads TGTGCCAGTAGTATTGGGGGGGCTCAGATCTCTGAAGCTTTCTTT. The chain joins TRBV19 to TRBJ1-1, with TRBD1 as a possible D gene (6 bases). Germline loops: CDR1 LNHDA, CDR2 SQIVND (reference sequence). The ends were cut back, 3 bases at V and 6 bases at J, with 17 bases in the middle. This CDR3 comprises 15 residues.

This chain connects TRBV4-1 to TRBJ1-3; a weak D match, TRBD1 (5 bases). Trimming left V 0 bases short and J 3 bases short, with 12 bases between. The CDR3 length is 16 residues. Germline V gene lookup returns CDR1 MGHRA and CDR2 YSYEKL. The CDR3 coding sequence is TGCGCCAGCAGCCAAGATAAACGACAGTTTGGAAACACCATATATTTT. It translates to CASSQDKRQFGNTIYF.

The chain links TRBV7-2 to TRBJ2-7, with D tentatively TRBD1 (5 bases). The CDR3 spans 12 residues. Deletions cut 3 bases from V and 6 bases from J, with 9 bases between. Germline lookup yields CDR1 SGHTA and CDR2 FQGNSA. This CDR3 reads CASSLMTAEQYF. In nucleotides, the CDR3 is TGTGCCAGCAGCTTGATGACAGCCGAGCAGTACTTC.

This chain uses TRBV7-9 with TRBJ1-2, with 9 bases lining up with TRBD1. The ends lost 8 bases at V and 6 bases at J; junction bases unmatched: 7. Germline V lookup: CDR1 SEHNR, CDR2 FQNEAQ (reference sequence). This CDR3 comprises 13 residues. The CDR3 protein is CASGRDRVDGYTF. DNA of the CDR3: TGTGCCAGCGGTCGGGACAGGGTGGATGGCTACACCTTC. The full variable domain, its missing parts supplied by reference TRBV7-9 and TRBJ1-2, is DTGVSQNPRHKITKRGQNVTFRCDPISEHNRLYWYRQTLGQGPEFLTYFQNEAQLEKSRLLSDRFSAERPKGSFSTLEIQRTEQGDSAMYLCASGRDRVDGYTFGSGTRLTVV.

This clone appeared many times. The rearrangement uses TRBV6-1 and TRBJ1-1; weak D call: TRBD1 (6 bases). V lost 1 base to trimming and J lost 10 bases, with 19 bases between them. This CDR3 is 15 amino acids long. Germline CDR1 reads MNHNS; CDR2 reads SASEGT. The CDR3 DNA sequence: TGTGCCAGCAGTGAAGTAATGGGGGGGGGCGTGGGAGCTTTCTTT. Protein sequence: CASSEVMGGGVGAFF.

The V gene is TRBV6-8, the J gene TRBJ2-3; 7 positions agree with TRBD1. This CDR3 contains 16 residues. Unmatched junction bases numbered 6, after V lost 2 bases and J lost 1 base. Germline CDR1 and CDR2: MNHGY and SAAAGT. CDR3 region: CASSYENRGRTDTQYF. The CDR3 coding sequence is TGTGCCAGCAGTTACGAAAACAGGGGACGCACAGATACGCAGTATTTT.

V and J are TRBV4-1 and TRBJ2-2; TRBD2 aligns across 7 bases. The junction had 3 bases not matched to a gene; V was cut back by 4 bases and J by 1 base. Germline loops: CDR1 MGHRA, CDR2 YSYEKL. The CDR3 contains 15 residues. The CDR3 is CASSPPSGNTGELFF. The DNA of the CDR3 is TGCGCCAGCAGCCCACCTAGCGGGAACACCGGGGAGCTGTTTTTT.

This clone was detected only once. This chain links TRBV27 with TRBJ2-2, with TRBD1 matching over 9 bases. The CDR3 has 17 amino acids. The germline CDR1 and CDR2 sequences are MNHEY and SMNVEV (reference sequence). Trimming at V came to 2 bases and at J to 1 base, leaving 5 bases not matched to a gene. The CDR3 DNA follows: TGTGCCAGCAGTTTAGACAGGGGGACCCAGAACACCGGGGAGCTGTTTTTT. As protein: CASSLDRGTQNTGELFF.

V is TRBV14 and J is TRBJ1-2; perhaps TRBD1 as D (5 bases). The V and J ends lost 5 bases and 4 bases respectively, with 23 bases between them. Germline CDR1 is SGHDN and CDR2 is FVKESK. The CDR3 length is 17 residues. The CDR3 region has the DNA TGTGCCAGCAGCGTTAAAGCAGCAGGGCCTGCCCTCTATGGCTACACCTTC. Translating it yields CASSVKAAGPALYGYTF.

This sequence joins TRBV6-5 and TRBJ1-1; TRBD1 might be the D (6 bases). Germline CDR1 MNHEY, CDR2 SVGAGI. The CDR3 consists of 15 residues. Trimming left V 0 bases short and J 2 bases short, with 10 bases between. The CDR3 nucleotides are TGTGCCAGCAGTTACTCGTTGGGACAAAACACTGAAGCTTTCTTT. Its translation is CASSYSLGQNTEAFF.